The 24 T cell receptor beta chains below all came from one sample that was sequenced in a study of cytomegalovirus exposure and HLA in healthy donors. TCRdb's copy holds only in-frame clones and misses some; the assay was immunoSEQ multiplex PCR. The sample shows around 130,000 clones, roughly nine tenths of them seen only once. The sample taken for sequencing was PBMCs. These receptors originate from a man younger than 45 in good health and CMV-seronegative.

This clone was detected once. The rearrangement uses TRBV29-1 and TRBJ1-1; 8 nucleotides line up with TRBD1. The CDR3 contains 13 residues. Germline loops: CDR1 SQVTM, CDR2 ANQGSEA. V lost 5 bases and J lost 4; bases outside the gene matches: 6. CDR3 residues: CSVRTGGTTEAFF. DNA for the CDR3: TGCAGCGTTCGTACAGGGGGGACCACTGAAGCTTTCTTT.

The V and J genes are TRBV4-2 and TRBJ2-2, with TRBD2 matching 12 bases. The germline CDR1 and CDR2 sequences are LGHNA and YNFKEQ. The CDR3 has 18 residues. V trimming: 2 bases; J trimming: 1 base; junction bases outside the gene matches: 5. This CDR3 is CASSQLAGGSLNTGELFF. The CDR3 nucleotides are TGTGCCAGCAGCCAACTAGCGGGGGGGTCCCTGAACACCGGGGAGCTGTTTTTT.

V usage is TRBV6-5 and J usage is TRBJ2-2; D is possibly TRBD1 (6 bases). The V gene's germline CDR1 is MNHEY and CDR2 SVGAGI. The CDR3 consists of 15 residues. V shed 5 bases and J shed 4 bases, with 14 bases lying between them. The CDR3 DNA reads as TGTGCCAGCAGTCCGAGGACAGTCACCACCGGGGAGCTGTTTTTT. It yields the protein CASSPRTVTTGELFF.

This chain joins TRBV27 and TRBJ1-1, with TRBD1 as a possible D gene (5 bases). From germline, CDR1 is MNHEY and CDR2 SMNVEV (reference sequence). CDR3 length equals 13 residues. Trimming took off 5 bases at V and 1 base at J, with 8 bases between the two ends. CDR3 loop: CASSKTENTEAFF. As DNA, the CDR3 is TGTGCCAGCAGTAAGACAGAGAACACTGAAGCTTTCTTT.

The V and J genes are TRBV5-5 and TRBJ2-3; 9 positions match TRBD1. Germline loops: CDR1 SGHKS, CDR2 YYEKEE (reference sequence). With V trimmed by 5 bases and J by 5 bases, 6 bases remained unmatched. This CDR3 region has 14 residues. CDR3 coding DNA: TGTGCCAGCAGTCGGGACAGGGAGGGAGATACGCAGTATTTT. Translation: CASSRDREGDTQYF. Full variable domain (missing parts from reference TRBV5-5 and TRBJ2-3): DAGVTQSPTHLIKTRGQQVTLRCSPISGHKSVSWYQQVLGQGPQFIFQYYEKEERGRGNFPDRFSARQFPNYSSELNVNALLLGDSALYLCASSRDREGDTQYFGPGTRLTVL.

V is TRBV7-9 and J is TRBJ2-3; TRBD2 aligns across 8 bases. CDR1 and CDR2 from the germline V gene are SEHNR and FQNEAQ (reference sequence). The J segment lost 1 base and the V segment lost 2 bases, leaving 2 bases of the junction unmatched. This CDR3 comprises 15 residues. CDR3 sequence (DNA): TGTGCCAGCAGCTTAACCGGGGGGGGCACAGATACGCAGTATTTT. Protein: CASSLTGGGTDTQYF.

This chain connects TRBV18 to TRBJ2-1, with 7 bases lining up with TRBD1. Germline V CDR1 and CDR2: KGHSH, LQKENI. The CDR3 contains 15 residues. V shed 3 bases, J shed 10 bases, and the junction held 12 bases outside the gene matches. The CDR3 loop reads CASSPQQGNLEEQFF. The DNA of the CDR3 is TGTGCCAGCTCACCCCAACAGGGGAACCTTGAAGAGCAGTTCTTC. Based on the CDR3 plus reference TRBV18 and TRBJ2-1, the full variable domain is NAGVMQNPRHLVRRRGQEARLRCSPMKGHSHVYWYRQLPEEGLKFMVYLQKENIIDESGMPKERFSAEFPKEGPSILRIQQVVRGDSAAYFCASSPQQGNLEEQFFGPGTRLTVL.

This clone occurred once. CDR3 residues: CASRNQGGSNEKLFF. The CDR3 region has the DNA TGTGCCAGTAGGAATCAAGGGGGTTCTAATGAAAAACTGTTTTTT. V gene TRBV19 combines with J gene TRBJ1-4, with D perhaps TRBD1 (6 bases). The CDR3 has 15 amino acids. V lost 6 bases and J 3 bases, leaving 14 bases between the germline ends. CDR1 is LNHDA, CDR2 SQIVND, per germline (reference sequence).

CDR3 in amino acids: CASSIPGGGQPQHF. CDR3 coding DNA: TGTGCCAGTAGTATCCCAGGGGGAGGTCAGCCCCAGCATTTT. This sequence joins TRBV19 and TRBJ1-5; 7 bases line up with TRBD1. The CDR3 has 14 amino acids. J was trimmed by 6 bases and V by 3 bases; bases with no gene match: 5. Germline CDR1 reads LNHDA; CDR2 reads SQIVND (reference sequence).

The rearrangement links TRBV6-1 to TRBJ1-2; TRBD1 aligns across 7 bases. Germline V CDR1 and CDR2: MNHNS, SASEGT. The CDR3 has 15 residues. Unmatched junction bases numbered 10, after V lost 6 bases and J lost 3 bases. For the CDR3, the DNA is TGTGCCAGCAGAAAAGGCCGGGACAGAGACTATGGCTACACCTTC. As protein: CASRKGRDRDYGYTF.

The rearrangement joins TRBV19 to TRBJ1-1; 9 nucleotides match TRBD1. The CDR3 runs to 17 residues. V dropped 3 bases and J dropped 1; count of bases not matched to a gene: 9. Germline CDR1 LNHDA, CDR2 SQIVND (reference sequence). CDR3 nucleotide sequence: TGTGCCAGTAGTATGTGGGGGACAGGGCTATCGAACACTGAAGCTTTCTTT. As protein: CASSMWGTGLSNTEAFF. The complete variable domain, with remaining parts taken from reference TRBV19 and TRBJ1-1, reads DGGITQSPKYLFRKEGQNVTLSCEQNLNHDAMYWYRQDPGQGLRLIYYSQIVNDFQKGDIAEGYSVSREKKESFPLTVTSAQKNPTAFYLCASSMWGTGLSNTEAFFGQGTRLTVV.

The chain has TRBV25-1 and TRBJ1-4; perhaps TRBD1 as D (6 bases). CDR3 length equals 14 residues. The V and J ends lost 3 bases and 7 bases respectively, with 12 bases between them. Germline V gene sequence: CDR1 MGHDK, CDR2 SYGVNS. The CDR3 is CASSEQGRGEKLFF. The CDR3 DNA is TGTGCCAGCAGTGAGCAGGGGCGAGGTGAAAAACTGTTTTTT.

CDR3 bases: TGTGCCAGTTCCCGGCTGGTGGGGCAGGGAGGCGCCGGGGAGCTGTTTTTT. This gives the protein CASSRLVGQGGAGELFF. V gene TRBV19 combines with J gene TRBJ2-2, with D perhaps TRBD2 (6 bases). V shed 8 bases and J shed 6 bases, with 25 bases lying between them. Germline assignment: CDR1 LNHDA and CDR2 SQIVND (reference sequence). This CDR3 is built from 17 residues.

V usage is TRBV19 and J usage is TRBJ1-2; unclear D gene. The CDR3 is 11 residues long. The germline CDR1 and CDR2 sequences are LNHDA and SQIVND (reference sequence). The DNA of the CDR3 is TGTGTCTCCAGGAGGGATTATGGCTACACCTTC. Encoded protein: CVSRRDYGYTF. Looking up the rest from reference TRBV19 and TRBJ1-2 gives the full variable domain: DGGITQSPKYLFRKEGQNVTLSCEQNLNHDAMYWYRQDPGQGLRLIYYSQIVNDFQKGDIAEGYSVSREKKESFPLTVTSAQKNPTAFYLCVSRRDYGYTFGSGTRLTVV.

The chain has TRBV28 and TRBJ1-5, with TRBD1 identical over 10 bases. CDR1 and CDR2 from the germline V gene are MDHEN and SYDVKM. This CDR3 has 18 residues. The ends lost 7 bases at V and 3 bases at J; junction bases unmatched: 15. CDR3: CASTTPWGTGEANQPQHF. The CDR3 DNA sequence: TGTGCCAGCACCACACCCTGGGGGACAGGGGAGGCCAATCAGCCCCAGCATTTT.

This rearrangement joins TRBV18 to TRBJ1-5, with 10 bases aligning to TRBD1. V trimming: 0 bases; J trimming: 6 bases; junction bases outside the gene matches: 8. The CDR3 runs to 17 residues. The V gene's germline CDR1 is KGHSH and CDR2 LQKENI. The CDR3 nucleotides are TGTGCCAGCTCACCACCGGGACAGGGGCGGGAAAGTCAGCCCCAGCATTTT. Encoded protein: CASSPPGQGRESQPQHF. The full variable domain, rest sourced from reference TRBV18 and TRBJ1-5, is NAGVMQNPRHLVRRRGQEARLRCSPMKGHSHVYWYRQLPEEGLKFMVYLQKENIIDESGMPKERFSAEFPKEGPSILRIQQVVRGDSAAYFCASSPPGQGRESQPQHFGDGTRLSIL.

The V gene is TRBV6-1, the J gene TRBJ2-7; possible D gene TRBD2, 5 bases. The germline gives CDR1 MNHNS, CDR2 SASEGT. The CDR3 has 16 residues. Trimming took 3 bases from V and 1 from J, leaving 16 bases between them. CDR3 loop: CASSEEVAAFSYEQYF. The DNA for the CDR3 is TGTGCCAGCAGTGAGGAGGTGGCAGCTTTTTCCTACGAGCAGTACTTC.

This clone has just one count. The chain carries TRBV29-1 and TRBJ2-2; 7 nucleotides line up with TRBD2. CDR1 SQVTM and CDR2 ANQGSEA come from the germline V gene. This CDR3 has 11 amino acids. Unmatched junction bases numbered 3, after V lost 7 bases and J lost 7 bases. The CDR3 loop reads CSAQRGGELFF. The DNA for the CDR3 is TGCAGCGCCCAGCGGGGCGGGGAGCTGTTTTTT.

This rearrangement joins TRBV2 to TRBJ2-1; no definite D call. V was pared by 0 bases and J by 0 bases, with 18 bases between. The CDR3 runs 19 residues. Looked up from germline, CDR1 is SNHLY and CDR2 is FYNNEI. The CDR3 is CASSEALRRRWSSYNEQFF. The CDR3 bases are TGTGCCAGCAGTGAAGCGCTTCGGAGACGCTGGAGCTCCTACAATGAGCAGTTCTTC.

V is TRBV14 and J is TRBJ2-5; no clear D. Between the trimmed V and J ends, which lost 2 bases and 4 bases, there was a span of 14 bases. This CDR3 is 15 amino acids long. The germline V gene encodes CDR1 SGHDN and CDR2 FVKESK. CDR3 nucleotides: TGTGCCAGCAGCCAACCCCTCGGGTCTCCAGAGACCCAGTACTTC. Translated: CASSQPLGSPETQYF.

The rearrangement joins TRBV28 to TRBJ1-1; D gene ambiguous. V shed 3 bases and J shed 5 bases, with 19 bases lying between them. There are 16 residues in the CDR3. The germline CDR1 and CDR2 sequences are MDHEN and SYDVKM. The CDR3 DNA follows: TGTGCCAGCAGTTTGGAACAGTCCCCCCTGTCGACTGAAGCTTTCTTT. Its translation is CASSLEQSPLSTEAFF.

This chain joins TRBV18 and TRBJ1-2, with 9 bases lining up with TRBD1. V lost 2 bases and J lost 6; bases outside the gene matches: 4. The CDR3 runs 14 residues. Germline CDR1 reads KGHSH; CDR2 reads LQKENI. The CDR3 DNA is TGTGCCAGCTCACCAGCGACAGGGGGGCATGGCTACACCTTC. It yields the protein CASSPATGGHGYTF.

The chain combines TRBV18 with TRBJ2-5, with a weak D call TRBD1 (6 bases). Germline V gene sequence: CDR1 KGHSH, CDR2 LQKENI. V lost 4 bases to trimming and J lost 0 bases, with 9 bases between them. The CDR3 spans 14 residues. In DNA, the CDR3 is TGTGCCAGCTCACAACAGGGATACCAAGAGACCCAGTACTTC. It codes for CASSQQGYQETQYF.

The gene calls are TRBV9 and TRBJ1-5, with TRBD1 identical over 9 bases. Germline trimming cut 3 bases from V and 6 bases from J; bases unmatched to any gene: 7. This CDR3 spans 15 amino acids. Per the germline V gene, CDR1 is SGDLS and CDR2 is YYNGEE. CDR3 in amino acids: CASSEEGQGGQPQHF. DNA for the CDR3: TGTGCCAGCAGCGAGGAGGGACAGGGAGGTCAGCCCCAGCATTTT.